This entry lists 30 T cell receptor beta chains sequenced from one sample in a study of T-cell reconstitution after alpha-beta-depleted transplantation in children. A library of TCRbeta sequences, prepared with unique molecular identifiers, was generated. One entry per CDR3 protein results from TCRdb running MiXCR on the PCR reads. The sample holds around 800,000 distinct CDR3 sequences, about 16% seen once. The sample in question was PBMCs, mostly from graft donor cells, obtained 360 days after TCRalphabeta/CD19-depleted stem cell transplant. The receptors shown here come from a male patient under 18 who had a stem cell transplant for acute lymphoblastic leukemia, so the T cells may come from the graft donor.

The CDR3 nucleotides are TGTGCCAGCAGCTTCAAGGACTCTCCGTTCTTC. Translating gives CASSFKDSPFF. This chain uses TRBV7-2 with TRBJ2-1; D may be TRBD2 (5 bases). The CDR3 has 11 amino acids. With 3 bases removed from V and 15 bases from J, the gap between germline ends came to 12 bases. CDR1 and CDR2 (germline): SGHTA, FQGNSA.

The chain couples TRBV12-3 or TRBV12-4 to TRBJ2-5; D not certain. V was clipped by 6 bases and J by 4 bases, with 18 bases between them. This CDR3 spans 15 amino acids. CDR3 DNA sequence: TGTGCCAGCAGCAAACGAGAAGGCGGTCGAGAGACCCAGTACTTC. Protein product: CASSKREGGRETQYF.

This rearrangement joins TRBV6-5 to TRBJ2-7; tentative D call: TRBD2 (5 bases). CDR3 length: 15 amino acids. V was cut by 0 bases and J by 3 bases, with 12 bases left in between. Germline lookup yields CDR1 MNHEY and CDR2 SVGAGI. The CDR3 region has the DNA TGTGCCAGCAGTTACTCGAGCGGAGCGAGCTACGAGCAGTACTTC. Its translation is CASSYSSGASYEQYF.

This clonotype was counted ten times or more. The chain uses TRBV20-1 and TRBJ1-5, with D possibly TRBD1 on 5 matching bases. The length of the CDR3 is 13 residues. Germline CDR1 reads DFQATT; CDR2 reads SNEGSKA (reference sequence). Trimming shortened V by 1 base and J by 7 bases, and 11 bases separated the two germline ends. DNA of the CDR3: TGCAGTGCTAGAGCTGAGGGGAGGCAGCCCCAGCATTTT. Protein sequence: CSARAEGRQPQHF.

V gene TRBV7-9 combines with J gene TRBJ2-3, with 10 positions matching TRBD1. This CDR3 region has 15 residues. In germline, CDR1 is SEHNR, CDR2 FQNEAQ (reference sequence). After removal of 3 bases from V and 4 bases from J, the junction contained 4 bases not matched to a gene. The CDR3 DNA follows: TGTGCCAGCAGCTTCGAGACAGGGGGCGCAGATACGCAGTATTTT. Translated, it gives CASSFETGGADTQYF. The variable domain in full, completed from reference TRBV7-9 and TRBJ2-3, reads DTGVSQNPRHKITKRGQNVTFRCDPISEHNRLYWYRQTLGQGPEFLTYFQNEAQLEKSRLLSDRFSAERPKGSFSTLEIQRTEQGDSAMYLCASSFETGGADTQYFGPGTRLTVL.

There are a few counts of this clonotype. This chain uses TRBV28 with TRBJ2-7; D might be TRBD1 or TRBD2, each matching 5 bases. V lost 3 bases, J lost 0 bases, and 12 bases lay in between. Looked up from germline, CDR1 is MDHEN and CDR2 is SYDVKM. The CDR3 extends over 15 amino acids. The CDR3 spells CASSFGAVSSYEQYF. DNA of the CDR3: TGTGCCAGCAGTTTCGGGGCGGTTAGCTCCTACGAGCAGTACTTC. Based on the CDR3 plus reference TRBV28 and TRBJ2-7, the full variable domain is DVKVTQSSRYLVKRTGEKVFLECVQDMDHENMFWYRQDPGLGLRLIYFSYDVKMKEKGDIPEGYSVSREKKERFSLILESASTNQTSMYLCASSFGAVSSYEQYFGPGTRLTVT.

The CDR3 DNA reads as TGCGCCAGCAGGACCCGGACTAGCGGGAAGGAGACCCAGTACTTC. Its protein is CASRTRTSGKETQYF. The rearrangement uses TRBV5-1 and TRBJ2-5; TRBD2 agrees at 12 bases. Per germline, CDR1 SGHRS and CDR2 YFSETQ. This CDR3 has 15 residues. With 5 bases clipped from V and 5 bases from J, the junction kept 7 bases outside the gene matches. Full variable domain (outside the CDR3, taken from reference TRBV5-1 and TRBJ2-5): KAGVTQTPRYLIKTRGQQVTLSCSPISGHRSVSWYQQTPGQGLQFLFEYFSETQRNKGNFPGRFSGRQFSNSRSEMNVSTLELGDSALYLCASRTRTSGKETQYFGPGTRLLVL.

In this sample, this clonotype turned up many times. This chain connects TRBV7-2 to TRBJ1-4, with D unclear. This CDR3 contains 13 residues. The germline V gene encodes CDR1 SGHTA and CDR2 FQGNSA. Trimming took off 2 bases at V and 8 bases at J, with 9 bases between the two ends. The CDR3, as DNA: TGTGCCAGCAGCTTATGGGGTGGGGAAAAACTGTTTTTT. It is translated as CASSLWGGEKLFF.

This clonotype has just a few counts. The chain has TRBV10-3 and TRBJ2-7, with 16 positions matching TRBD2. Germline CDR1 is ENHRY and CDR2 is SYGVKD. This CDR3 region has 18 residues. J gave up 4 bases and V 3 bases, and 9 bases lay outside the gene matches. This chain's CDR3 is CAISDPGTSGRASYEQYF. The CDR3 nucleotides are TGTGCCATCAGTGACCCCGGGACTAGCGGGAGGGCTTCATACGAGCAGTACTTC.

This clonotype has just a few counts. The rearrangement links TRBV12-3 or TRBV12-4 to TRBJ2-1; no clear D. The CDR3 extends over 14 amino acids. V was trimmed by 5 bases and J by 6 bases, leaving 14 bases between them. As DNA, the CDR3 is TGTGCCAGCAGTGACGGTTATCGGTCCAATGAGCAGTTCTTC. It encodes CASSDGYRSNEQFF.

This clonotype was seen a few times. The genes are TRBV28 and TRBJ2-2; possibly TRBD2 for D (5 bases). This CDR3 has 17 amino acids. V was trimmed by 2 bases and J by 5 bases, leaving 18 bases between them. From germline, CDR1 is MDHEN and CDR2 SYDVKM. The CDR3 spells CASSLGGYNTDTGELFF. In nucleotides, the CDR3 is TGTGCCAGCAGTTTAGGAGGTTACAACACGGATACCGGGGAGCTGTTTTTT. Looking up the rest from reference TRBV28 and TRBJ2-2 gives the full variable domain: DVKVTQSSRYLVKRTGEKVFLECVQDMDHENMFWYRQDPGLGLRLIYFSYDVKMKEKGDIPEGYSVSREKKERFSLILESASTNQTSMYLCASSLGGYNTDTGELFFGEGSRLTVL.

The V gene is TRBV12-3 or TRBV12-4, the J gene TRBJ1-2; the D is unclear. V was shortened by 7 bases and J by 7 bases, with 19 bases between the two germline ends. The CDR3 is made up of 14 amino acids. The CDR3 nucleotides are TGTGCCAGCACCAGCGGGGTGTGGTTGGTTGGCTACACCTTC. It encodes CASTSGVWLVGYTF.

This clonotype has ten or more counts. The V and J genes are TRBV29-1 and TRBJ1-1; D gene ambiguous. Trimming pared 6 bases from V and 1 base from J, leaving 9 bases between. Germline V gene data show CDR1 as SQVTM and CDR2 as ANQGSEA. The length of the CDR3 is 12 residues. CDR3 loop: CSVLAQNTEAFF. CDR3 nucleotide sequence: TGCAGCGTCTTGGCACAGAACACTGAAGCTTTCTTT.

The V gene is TRBV11-2, the J gene TRBJ2-5, with D unclear. CDR3 size: 14 residues. Germline CDR1 is SGHAT and CDR2 is FQNNGV. V lost 6 bases, J lost 3 bases, and 14 bases lay in between. The CDR3 here is CASSTSPAKETQYF. CDR3 in DNA: TGTGCCAGCAGTACATCCCCGGCAAAAGAGACCCAGTACTTC. Looking up the rest from reference TRBV11-2 and TRBJ2-5 gives the full variable domain: EAGVAQSPRYKIIEKRQSVAFWCNPISGHATLYWYQQILGQGPKLLIQFQNNGVVDDSQLPKDRFSAERLKGVDSTLKIQPAKLEDSAVYLCASSTSPAKETQYFGPGTRLLVL.

The V call is TRBV5-1, the J call TRBJ2-1, with D possibly TRBD2 on 6 matching bases. There are 18 residues in the CDR3. CDR1 SGHRS and CDR2 YFSETQ come from the germline V gene. Deletions cut 3 bases from V and 0 bases from J, with 19 bases between. The CDR3 DNA sequence: TGCGCCAGCAGCTACCTAAGGGCCGGGAGTGGCTCCTACAATGAGCAGTTCTTC. Amino acid sequence: CASSYLRAGSGSYNEQFF.

This clonotype has just a few counts. The V gene is TRBV9, the J gene TRBJ1-1, with a possible D match to TRBD1 (5 bases). CDR3 length: 14 amino acids. Trimming left V 3 bases short and J 8 bases short, with 17 bases between. The germline gives CDR1 SGDLS, CDR2 YYNGEE. The CDR3 loop reads CASSAGDAKAEAFF. DNA for the CDR3: TGTGCCAGCAGCGCCGGGGACGCTAAAGCGGAAGCTTTCTTT.

This clonotype showed up just a few times. V gene TRBV7-9 combines with J gene TRBJ2-7, with a weak D call TRBD1 (5 bases). CDR1 and CDR2 from the germline V gene are SEHNR and FQNEAQ (reference sequence). V was shortened by 3 bases and J by 2 bases, with 11 bases between the two germline ends. This CDR3 contains 14 residues. As DNA, the CDR3 is TGTGCCAGCAGCTTCGTAGGGGCTACCTACGAGCAGTACTTC. Its protein product is CASSFVGATYEQYF.

The rearrangement uses TRBV20-1 and TRBJ2-5; either TRBD1 or TRBD2 may supply D (5 bases each). The CDR3 runs 15 residues. In germline, CDR1 is DFQATT, CDR2 SNEGSKA (reference sequence). V gave up 3 bases and J gave up 3 bases, with 17 bases separating them. CDR3 coding DNA: TGCAGTGCTAGGGTTCCCGGGACCACCAAAGAGACCCAGTACTTC. Its protein product is CSARVPGTTKETQYF.

This clonotype was detected a few times. This chain links TRBV15 with TRBJ2-2; 11 bases map to TRBD2. Germline lookup yields CDR1 LNHNV and CDR2 YYDKDF (reference sequence). The CDR3 consists of 17 residues. Trimming cost V 5 bases and J 9 bases; bases outside gene matches: 14. The CDR3 loop reads CATSRIAGGIGLRELFF. In DNA, the CDR3 is TGTGCCACCAGCCGTATAGCGGGAGGGATCGGCCTCAGGGAGCTGTTTTTT.

The chain recombines TRBV7-9 with TRBJ2-7, with D perhaps matching TRBD1 or TRBD2 (6 bases each). CDR3 size: 15 residues. Trimming took 5 bases from V and 3 from J, leaving 17 bases between them. Germline V gives CDR1 SEHNR, CDR2 FQNEAQ (reference sequence). The CDR3 is CASSPGTLANYEQYF. The CDR3 DNA reads as TGTGCCAGCAGCCCCGGGACACTAGCCAACTACGAGCAGTACTTC.

The gene calls are TRBV19 and TRBJ2-7; TRBD2 agrees at 10 bases. The CDR3 has 15 residues. Germline loops: CDR1 LNHDA, CDR2 SQIVND (reference sequence). V was pared by 4 bases and J by 3 bases, with 6 bases of the junction left unmatched. The CDR3 region has the DNA TGTGCCAGTAGTAGGGGACTAGCGCCGAACTACGAGCAGTACTTC. Translated, it gives CASSRGLAPNYEQYF. Full variable domain (missing parts from reference TRBV19 and TRBJ2-7): DGGITQSPKYLFRKEGQNVTLSCEQNLNHDAMYWYRQDPGQGLRLIYYSQIVNDFQKGDIAEGYSVSREKKESFPLTVTSAQKNPTAFYLCASSRGLAPNYEQYFGPGTRLTVT.

This chain joins TRBV14 and TRBJ2-7; unclear D gene. Germline V CDR1 and CDR2: SGHDN, FVKESK. The CDR3 covers 15 residues. V lost 1 base, J lost 3 bases, and 13 bases lay in between. The CDR3: CASSQGARVGYEQYF. CDR3 nucleotides: TGTGCCAGCAGCCAAGGGGCCCGGGTAGGCTACGAGCAGTACTTC.

This clonotype showed up just a few times. V is TRBV27 and J is TRBJ2-1, with 7 bases matching TRBD2. From germline, CDR1 is MNHEY and CDR2 SMNVEV (reference sequence). The CDR3 runs to 19 residues. V shed 0 bases and J 3 bases; nucleotides not matched to a gene: 14. The CDR3 region has the DNA TGTGCCAGCAGTTTATCTCTACCCGGGGCGGGAGCTAACTACAATGAGCAGTTCTTC. It yields the protein CASSLSLPGAGANYNEQFF.

Only a few counts were recorded for this clonotype. The chain joins TRBV12-3 or TRBV12-4 to TRBJ2-3; the D gene is possibly TRBD2 (5 bases). CDR3 length equals 14 residues. Trimming removed 3 bases at V and 6 bases at J, with 13 bases between. CDR3 region: CASSFGVLMDTQYF. The CDR3 bases are TGTGCCAGCAGTTTCGGGGTTTTGATGGATACGCAGTATTTT.

This clonotype has more than one count but fewer than ten. V usage is TRBV6-1 and J usage is TRBJ2-2; 12 nucleotides align to TRBD2. Germline CDR1 MNHNS, CDR2 SASEGT. J lost 4 bases, V lost 8 bases, and 5 bases had no gene match. The CDR3 is 15 residues long. This chain's CDR3 is CASSILAGGTGELFF. The CDR3 bases are TGTGCCAGCTCGATACTAGCGGGAGGCACCGGGGAGCTGTTTTTT.

This clonotype was observed a handful of times. The chain has TRBV20-1 and TRBJ2-1; TRBD2 is a possible D gene (6 bases). Germline V gives CDR1 DFQATT, CDR2 SNEGSKA (reference sequence). The ends were cut back, 0 bases at V and 0 bases at J, with 9 bases in the middle. This CDR3 has 15 residues. CDR3 sequence: CSARDHGSSYNEQFF. The CDR3 DNA sequence: TGCAGTGCTAGAGACCACGGGAGCTCCTACAATGAGCAGTTCTTC.

This clonotype has more than one count but fewer than ten. The chain has TRBV5-1 and TRBJ1-1, with TRBD1 as a possible D gene (5 bases). The CDR3 loop spans 14 amino acids. CDR1 and CDR2 from the germline V gene are SGHRS and YFSETQ. V was pared by 0 bases and J by 8 bases, with 14 bases between. The CDR3 spells CASSLGPGGGEAFF. In DNA, the CDR3 is TGCGCCAGCAGCTTGGGACCGGGGGGTGGGGAAGCTTTCTTT.

V usage is TRBV12-3 or TRBV12-4 and J usage is TRBJ2-1; maybe TRBD2 (5 bases). The CDR3 length is 12 residues. Trimming shortened V by 5 bases and J by 8 bases, and 10 bases separated the two germline ends. In DNA form, the CDR3 reads TGTGCCAGCAGTGCTCTAGCCCATGAGCAGTTCTTC. Translation gives CASSALAHEQFF.

V gene TRBV19 combines with J gene TRBJ2-7; D might be TRBD2 (5 bases). The ends were cut back, 3 bases at V and 2 bases at J, with 11 bases in the middle. Germline V CDR1 and CDR2: LNHDA, SQIVND (reference sequence). This CDR3 is built from 14 residues. CDR3 bases: TGTGCCAGTAGTATGTGGGAGTTCCCCTACGAGCAGTACTTC. Encoded protein: CASSMWEFPYEQYF.

The chain uses TRBV7-9 and TRBJ1-2, with a possible D match to TRBD1 (6 bases). Deletions cut 5 bases from V and 0 bases from J, with 16 bases between. CDR1 is SEHNR and CDR2 is FQNEAQ in the germline V gene (reference sequence). The CDR3 is made up of 16 amino acids. The CDR3 DNA reads TGTGCCAGCAGCCTGGGGGGCCTTCCGCCTAACTATGGCTACACCTTC. This gives the protein CASSLGGLPPNYGYTF.